Here is one TCR beta chain with its context. Its antigen is still unknown. Trimming shortened V by 0 bases and J by 6 bases, and 18 bases separated the two germline ends. The germline CDR1 and CDR2 sequences are DFQATT and SNEGSKA (reference sequence). This CDR3 spans 16 amino acids. These data come from a study of response to subunit inactivated influenza vaccine. Study observations and caveats: The authors suggested that every seasonal influenza vaccination recruits few new T cells.

TCRdb processed the RT-PCR reads anew with MiXCR; each CDR3 protein has one entry. The sample contains about 500,000 distinct CDR3 sequences, about 17% of which appear only once. The starting material was CD4+ T cells sorted from PBMCs, obtained roughly 24 months after vaccination. The rearrangement joins TRBV20-1 to TRBJ1-5; D is ambiguous. The TCR sequence derives from a man in his fifties or sixties who received an inactivated influenza vaccine. CDR3 sequence: CSARDMSADGSQPQHF. The CDR3 DNA is TGCAGTGCTAGAGATATGTCCGCGGACGGTAGTCAGCCCCAGCATTTT.